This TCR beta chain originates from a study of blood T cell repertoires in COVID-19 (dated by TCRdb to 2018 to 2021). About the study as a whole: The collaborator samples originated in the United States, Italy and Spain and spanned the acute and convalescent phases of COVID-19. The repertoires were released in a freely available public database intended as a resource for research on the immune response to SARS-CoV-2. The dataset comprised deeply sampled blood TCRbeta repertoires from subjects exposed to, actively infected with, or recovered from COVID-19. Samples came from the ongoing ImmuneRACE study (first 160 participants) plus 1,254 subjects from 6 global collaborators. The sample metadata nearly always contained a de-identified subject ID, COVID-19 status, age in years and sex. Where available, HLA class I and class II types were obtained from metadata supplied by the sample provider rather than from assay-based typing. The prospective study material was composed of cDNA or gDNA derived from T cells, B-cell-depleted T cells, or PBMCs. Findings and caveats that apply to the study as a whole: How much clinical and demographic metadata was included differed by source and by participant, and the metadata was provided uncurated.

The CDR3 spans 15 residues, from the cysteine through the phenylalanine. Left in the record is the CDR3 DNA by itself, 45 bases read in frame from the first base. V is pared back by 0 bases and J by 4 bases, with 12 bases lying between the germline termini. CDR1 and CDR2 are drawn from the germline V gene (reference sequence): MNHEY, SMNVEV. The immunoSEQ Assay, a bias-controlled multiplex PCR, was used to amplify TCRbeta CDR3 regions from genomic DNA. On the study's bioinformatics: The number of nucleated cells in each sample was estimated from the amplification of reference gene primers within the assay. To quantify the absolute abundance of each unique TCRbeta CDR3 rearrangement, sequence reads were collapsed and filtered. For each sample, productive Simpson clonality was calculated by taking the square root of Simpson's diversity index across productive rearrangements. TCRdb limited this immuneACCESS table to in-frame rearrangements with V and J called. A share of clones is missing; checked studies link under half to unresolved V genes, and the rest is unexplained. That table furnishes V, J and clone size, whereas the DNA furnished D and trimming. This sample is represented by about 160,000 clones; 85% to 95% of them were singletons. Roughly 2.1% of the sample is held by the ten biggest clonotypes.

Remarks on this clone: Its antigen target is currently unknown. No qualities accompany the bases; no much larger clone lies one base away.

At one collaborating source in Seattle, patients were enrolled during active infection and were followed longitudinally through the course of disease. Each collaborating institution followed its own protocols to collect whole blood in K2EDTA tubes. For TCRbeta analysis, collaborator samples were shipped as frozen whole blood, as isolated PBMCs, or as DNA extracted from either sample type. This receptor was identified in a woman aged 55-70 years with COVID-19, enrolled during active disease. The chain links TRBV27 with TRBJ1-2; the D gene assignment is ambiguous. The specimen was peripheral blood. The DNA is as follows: TGTGCCAGCAGTTTATCAGGCGGTCGGTCCTATGGCTACACCTTC. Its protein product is CASSLSGGRSYGYTF.